The 9 T cell receptor beta chains in this list originate from one sample, sequenced in a study of blood T cell repertoires in COVID-19. TCRdb keeps only in-frame clones here, not all; method: immunoSEQ multiplex PCR. Of under 50,000 clones in the sample, about 88% were seen once. The source material was peripheral blood. The receptors were sampled from a man aged 70-80 years with active COVID-19.

This clone was observed a handful of times. The V gene is TRBV7-2, the J gene TRBJ2-3; TRBD2 aligns across 9 bases. Germline CDR1 reads SGHTA; CDR2 reads FQGNSA. The CDR3 contains 17 residues. The V segment lost 5 bases and the J segment 3 bases; nucleotides outside the gene matches: 12. This chain's CDR3 is CASSPRRRGGPTDTQYF. The CDR3 coding sequence is TGTGCCAGCAGCCCACGACGGCGGGGGGGTCCTACAGATACGCAGTATTTT.

The chain recombines TRBV9 with TRBJ1-2; D may be TRBD1 (5 bases). V gave up 4 bases and J gave up 0 bases, with 16 bases separating them. CDR1 SGDLS and CDR2 YYNGEE come from the germline V gene. This CDR3 has 16 amino acids. CDR3 sequence reads: CASSPIGTGANYGYTF. The CDR3 bases are TGTGCCAGCAGCCCAATCGGGACGGGAGCTAACTATGGCTACACCTTC.

J is TRBJ2-3 and V is TRBV2; 9 bases are a match to TRBD1. Losses at the gene ends were 6 bases for V and 4 bases for J; bases not matched to a gene: 5. In germline, CDR1 is SNHLY, CDR2 FYNNEI. This CDR3 is built from 14 residues. CDR3 sequence: CASSVTGGADTQYF. The CDR3 coding sequence is TGTGCCAGCAGCGTGACAGGGGGGGCAGATACGCAGTATTTT. The whole variable domain, filled in from reference TRBV2 and TRBJ2-3, reads EPEVTQTPSHQVTQMGQEVILRCVPISNHLYFYWYRQILGQKVEFLVSFYNNEISEKSEIFDDQFSVERPDGSNFTLKIRSTKLEDSAMYFCASSVTGGADTQYFGPGTRLTVL.

The CDR3 DNA is TGCGCCAGCAGCCAAGGAGCGAATCCATTGAATTCACCCCTCCACTTT. It encodes CASSQGANPLNSPLHF. The rearrangement links TRBV4-3 to TRBJ1-6; D remains ambiguous. The CDR3 totals 16 residues. V gave up 1 base and J gave up 7 bases, with 14 bases separating them. Germline assignment: CDR1 LGHNA and CDR2 YSLEER.

This clone was detected a few times. This rearrangement joins TRBV19 to TRBJ1-1, with 7 positions matching TRBD1. After removal of 5 bases from V and 4 bases from J, the junction contained 10 bases not matched to a gene. Per the germline V gene, CDR1 is LNHDA and CDR2 is SQIVND (reference sequence). This CDR3 has 15 residues. Here the CDR3 DNA reads TGTGCCAGTAGTCCTCCCCGACAGGGAGTCACTGAAGCTTTCTTT. It specifies CASSPPRQGVTEAFF.

J is TRBJ1-3 and V is TRBV28; maybe TRBD1 (5 bases). The V end was cut by 4 bases, the J end by 4 bases, with 20 bases between. Germline V gene lookup returns CDR1 MDHEN and CDR2 SYDVKM. The CDR3 length is 17 residues. For the CDR3, the DNA is TGTGCCAGCAGTTCCCCCACTCCCGACAGACAAGGAAACACCATATATTTT. This encodes CASSSPTPDRQGNTIYF.

V and J are TRBV28 and TRBJ2-3; 10 nucleotides match TRBD2. The length of the CDR3 is 16 residues. V lost 1 base and J lost 2; bases outside the gene matches: 3. Germline V gene sequence: CDR1 MDHEN, CDR2 SYDVKM. CDR3 sequence reads: CASSLFTSGNTDTQYF. CDR3 DNA: TGTGCCAGCAGTTTATTTACTAGCGGGAACACAGATACGCAGTATTTT.

The count of this clone is one. The chain couples TRBV24-1 to TRBJ2-7, with 13 bases fitting TRBD2. The CDR3 covers 14 residues. Unmatched junction bases numbered 3, after V lost 7 bases and J lost 4 bases. The germline CDR1 and CDR2 sequences are KGHDR and SFDVKD. The CDR3 here is CATSRTSGSYEQYF. For the CDR3, the DNA is TGTGCCACCAGCCGGACTAGCGGGAGTTACGAGCAGTACTTC.

The rearrangement uses TRBV29-1 and TRBJ2-7, with D perhaps TRBD1 (5 bases). The germline V and J ends were trimmed by 3 bases and 0 bases, with 6 bases remaining between them. Germline CDR1 and CDR2: SQVTM and ANQGSEA. The CDR3 spans 12 residues. The CDR3 bases are TGCAGCGTTGAGGACATCTCCTACGAGCAGTACTTC. Protein: CSVEDISYEQYF.